The clone carrying this T cell receptor beta chain was seen ten or more times. Assay used: immunoSEQ multiplex PCR; TCRdb lists only in-frame clones, some missing. The repertoire includes approximately 180,000 clones, over 70% of them detected once, and about 7% sits in the top ten. This entry belongs to a study of blood T cell repertoires in COVID-19. The sample taken for sequencing was peripheral blood. The origin of this receptor is a woman in her 40s with COVID-19, enrolled during active disease.

The CDR3 sequence is CASSPGTSGKQETQYF. For the CDR3, the DNA is TGTGCCAGCTCACCCGGGACTAGCGGGAAACAAGAGACCCAGTACTTC. This chain connects TRBV18 to TRBJ2-5; 13 bases map to TRBD2. Looked up from germline, CDR1 is KGHSH and CDR2 is LQKENI. The CDR3 is 16 amino acids. Germline trimming cut 3 bases from V and 2 bases from J; bases unmatched to any gene: 3. Full variable domain (missing parts from reference TRBV18 and TRBJ2-5): NAGVMQNPRHLVRRRGQEARLRCSPMKGHSHVYWYRQLPEEGLKFMVYLQKENIIDESGMPKERFSAEFPKEGPSILRIQQVVRGDSAAYFCASSPGTSGKQETQYFGPGTRLLVL.